This T cell receptor beta chain is drawn from a study of shared clonotypes between healthy human individuals. Study-wide points: It was observed that roughly 4.8% of naive CD4 clonotypes were shared across a few donors. Non-shared clonotypes had lower generation probabilities than those shared by all four donors.

V lost 2 bases to trimming and J lost 5 bases; unmatched junction nucleotides: 7. The V gene's germline CDR1 is SGHVS and CDR2 FNYEAQ. The CDR3 consists of 16 residues. Each replicate PCR on the sorted subsets used roughly 200 ng DNA (approximately 27,000 T cell genomes). Sequenced by immunoSEQ multiplex PCR; TCRdb stores in-frame clones only, minus some. The table shows some 2 million clones, with approximately 94% occurring only once. CD45RO-negative cells were positively selected for CCR7, leaving out terminally differentiated effector memory CD45RA+ cells. Points on this clone: Its antigen remains unknown.

The chain carries TRBV7-6 and TRBJ2-2; 8 nucleotides match TRBD2. This clonotype was sampled from a man younger than 35 in good health. The sample taken for sequencing was naive CD8+ T cells sorted from blood. The CDR3 spells CASSLSRTSLTGELFF. The CDR3 bases are TGTGCCAGCAGCTTAAGCCGGACTAGCCTTACCGGGGAGCTGTTTTTT.